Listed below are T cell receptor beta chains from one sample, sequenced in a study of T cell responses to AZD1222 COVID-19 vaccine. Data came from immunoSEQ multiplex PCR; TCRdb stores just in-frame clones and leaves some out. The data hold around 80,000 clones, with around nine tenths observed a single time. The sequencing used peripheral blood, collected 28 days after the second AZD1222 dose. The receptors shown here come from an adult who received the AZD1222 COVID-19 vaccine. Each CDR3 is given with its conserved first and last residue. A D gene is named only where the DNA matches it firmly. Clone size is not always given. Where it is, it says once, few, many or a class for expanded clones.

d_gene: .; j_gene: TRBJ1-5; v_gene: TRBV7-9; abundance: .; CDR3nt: TGTGCCAGCAGCTTAGCGACGGAAGGGCCCCAGCATTTT; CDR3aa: CASSLATEGPQHF
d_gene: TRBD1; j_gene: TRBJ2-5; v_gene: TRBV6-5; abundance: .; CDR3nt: TGTGCCAGCAGTCGGGACAGGGGGCAAGAGACCCAGTACTTC; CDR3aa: CASSRDRGQETQYF
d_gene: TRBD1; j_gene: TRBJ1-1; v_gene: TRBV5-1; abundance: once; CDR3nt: TGCGCCAGCAGCCGTCCGGGACAGGCGGATGAAGCTTTCTTT; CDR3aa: CASSRPGQADEAFF
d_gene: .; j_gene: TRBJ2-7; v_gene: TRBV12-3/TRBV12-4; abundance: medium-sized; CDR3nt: TGTGCCAGCAGTTTTACAGCTGCCGAGCAGTACTTC; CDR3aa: CASSFTAAEQYF
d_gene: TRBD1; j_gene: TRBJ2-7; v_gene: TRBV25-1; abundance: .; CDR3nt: TGTGCCAGCAGTCGGGGCAGGGACAGAGGAACCTACGAGCAGTACTTC; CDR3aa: CASSRGRDRGTYEQYF
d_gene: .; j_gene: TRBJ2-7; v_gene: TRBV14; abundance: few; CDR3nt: TGTGCCAGCAGCCAAGCCCAGGACTTCTCATCCTACGAGCAGTACTTC; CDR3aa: CASSQAQDFSSYEQYF
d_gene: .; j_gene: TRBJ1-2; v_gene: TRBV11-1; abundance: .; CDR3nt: TGTGCCAGCAGCCCCCGAGGTACAACAGGCTACACCTTC; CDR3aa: CASSPRGTTGYTF
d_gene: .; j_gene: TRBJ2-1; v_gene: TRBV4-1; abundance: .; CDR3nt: TGCGCCAGCAGCCTTTCGCCCCGGGAGTCCGCCTACAATGAGCAGTTCTTC; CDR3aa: CASSLSPRESAYNEQFF
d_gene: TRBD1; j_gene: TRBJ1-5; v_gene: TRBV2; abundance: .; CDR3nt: TGTGCCAGCAGTGAACAGGGGGTTAGCAATCAGCCCCAGCATTTT; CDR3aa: CASSEQGVSNQPQHF
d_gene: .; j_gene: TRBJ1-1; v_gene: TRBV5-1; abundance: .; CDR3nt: TGCGCCAGCAGCTTCGGGGAGTTGAACACTGAAGCTTTCTTT; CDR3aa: CASSFGELNTEAFF
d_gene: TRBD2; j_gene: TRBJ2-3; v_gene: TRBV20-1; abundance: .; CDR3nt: TGCAGTGCTAGTGATTCGACTAGCGGTCGGTGGGCAGATACGCAGTATTTT; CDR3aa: CSASDSTSGRWADTQYF
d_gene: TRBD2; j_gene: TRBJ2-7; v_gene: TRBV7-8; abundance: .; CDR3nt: TGTGCCAGCAGCTTAGTGGGACTAGCGGGTTTAGACGAGCAGTACTTC; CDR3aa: CASSLVGLAGLDEQYF
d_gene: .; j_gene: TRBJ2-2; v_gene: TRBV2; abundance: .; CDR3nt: TGTGCCAGCACCCCGCAAGGGGCGGGCGGGGAGCTGTTTTTT; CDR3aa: CASTPQGAGGELFF
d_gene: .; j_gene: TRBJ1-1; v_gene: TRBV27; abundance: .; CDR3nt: TGTGCCAGCAGTTCCCGCCGGGGAGCCAAGAACACTGAAGCTTTCTTT; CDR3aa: CASSSRRGAKNTEAFF
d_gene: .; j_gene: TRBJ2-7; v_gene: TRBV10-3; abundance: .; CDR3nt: TGTGCCATCAGTGATGATTGGTACGAGCAGTACTTC; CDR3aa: CAISDDWYEQYF
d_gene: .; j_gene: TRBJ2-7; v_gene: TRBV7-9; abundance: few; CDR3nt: TGTGCCAGCAGCTTAGGAGACGGGCCCACGGAGCAGTACTTC; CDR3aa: CASSLGDGPTEQYF
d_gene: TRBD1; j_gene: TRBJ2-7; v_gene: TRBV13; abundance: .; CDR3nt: TGTGCCAGCAGCTTGGACGCGACAGGGGTAAACTACGAGCAGTACTTC; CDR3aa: CASSLDATGVNYEQYF
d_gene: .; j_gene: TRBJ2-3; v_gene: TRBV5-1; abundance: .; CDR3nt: TGCGCCAGCAGCTCCTCTAGCATCGGGACAGATACGCAGTATTTT; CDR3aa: CASSSSSIGTDTQYF
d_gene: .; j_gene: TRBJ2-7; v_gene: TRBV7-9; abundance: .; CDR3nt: TGTGCCAGCAGCTTATGGGGTCAGGGAGGCGAGCAGTACTTC; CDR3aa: CASSLWGQGGEQYF
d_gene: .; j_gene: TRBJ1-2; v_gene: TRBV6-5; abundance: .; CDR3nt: TGTGCCAGCAGGAAGGTCGGGGTGAGTTATGGCTACACCTTC; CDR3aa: CASRKVGVSYGYTF
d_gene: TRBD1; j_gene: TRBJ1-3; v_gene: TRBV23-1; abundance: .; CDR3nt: TGCGCCAGCAGTCAAAAACAGGGGGGTGGAAACACCATATATTTT; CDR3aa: CASSQKQGGGNTIYF
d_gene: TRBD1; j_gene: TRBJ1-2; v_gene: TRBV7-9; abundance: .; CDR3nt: TGTGCCAGCAGCTCGCAACAGGGGATGCTCCGCTATGGCTACACCTTC; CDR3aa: CASSSQQGMLRYGYTF